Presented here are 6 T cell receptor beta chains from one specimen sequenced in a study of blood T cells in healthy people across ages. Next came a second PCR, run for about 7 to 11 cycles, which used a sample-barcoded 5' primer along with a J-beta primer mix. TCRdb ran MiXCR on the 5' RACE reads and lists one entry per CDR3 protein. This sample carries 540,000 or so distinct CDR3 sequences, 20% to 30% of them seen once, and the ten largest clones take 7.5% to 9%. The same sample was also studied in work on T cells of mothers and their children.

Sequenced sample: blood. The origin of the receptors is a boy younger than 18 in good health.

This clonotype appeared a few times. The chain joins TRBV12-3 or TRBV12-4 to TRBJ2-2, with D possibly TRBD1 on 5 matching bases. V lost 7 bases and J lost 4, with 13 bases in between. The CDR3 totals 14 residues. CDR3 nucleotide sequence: TGTGCCAGCAACAAGCGACAGACCACCGGGGAGCTGTTTTTT. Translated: CASNKRQTTGELFF.

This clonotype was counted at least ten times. CDR3 DNA sequence: TGTGCCAGCAGCGCACTCCGGGACAACCAAGAGACCCAGTACTTC. This codes for CASSALRDNQETQYF. The gene calls are TRBV7-2 and TRBJ2-5; a weak D match, TRBD1 (6 bases). Germline values: CDR1 SGHTA, CDR2 FQGNSA. Trimming took off 5 bases at V and 0 bases at J, with 13 bases between the two ends. The CDR3 covers 15 residues.

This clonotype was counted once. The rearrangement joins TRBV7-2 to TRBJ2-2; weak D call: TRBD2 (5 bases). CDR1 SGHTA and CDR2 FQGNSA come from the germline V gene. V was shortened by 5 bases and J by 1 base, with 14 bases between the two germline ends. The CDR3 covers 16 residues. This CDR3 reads CASSPLRAENTGELFF. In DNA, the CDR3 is TGTGCCAGCAGCCCGCTGAGGGCAGAGAACACCGGGGAGCTGTTTTTT.

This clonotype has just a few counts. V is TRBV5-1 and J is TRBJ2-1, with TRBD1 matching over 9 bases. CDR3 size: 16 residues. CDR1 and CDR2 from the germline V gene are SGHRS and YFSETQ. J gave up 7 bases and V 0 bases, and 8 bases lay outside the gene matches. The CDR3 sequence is CASSLAGTGRLNEQFF. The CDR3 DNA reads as TGCGCCAGCAGCTTGGCGGGGACAGGGAGGTTAAATGAGCAGTTCTTC.

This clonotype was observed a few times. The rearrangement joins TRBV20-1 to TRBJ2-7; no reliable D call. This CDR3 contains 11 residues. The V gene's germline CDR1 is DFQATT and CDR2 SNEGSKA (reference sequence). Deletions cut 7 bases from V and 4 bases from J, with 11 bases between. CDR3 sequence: CSVGKTYEQYF. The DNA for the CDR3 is TGCAGTGTAGGCAAGACATACGAGCAGTACTTC.

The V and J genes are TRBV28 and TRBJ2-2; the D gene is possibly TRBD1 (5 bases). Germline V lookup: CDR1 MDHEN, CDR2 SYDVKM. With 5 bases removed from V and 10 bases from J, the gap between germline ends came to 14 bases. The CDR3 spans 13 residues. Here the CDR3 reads CASSTRNRKELFF. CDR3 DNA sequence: TGTGCCAGCAGTACAAGGAACAGGAAGGAGCTGTTTTTT.